This is a list of T cell receptor beta chains from one sample in a study of cytomegalovirus exposure and HLA in healthy donors. The method was immunoSEQ multiplex PCR; TCRdb's version includes in-frame clones alone and lacks a portion of them. The sample holds 150,000 or so clones; around 75% are singletons and the top ten take roughly 12%. Sequencing used PBMCs. These receptors were obtained from a man aged 18 to 30 in good health and CMV-seropositive. The CDR3 runs from the conserved cysteine through the conserved F or W. A D gene is named only where the DNA matches it firmly. Only part of the rows carry a size: once, few, many, or a class if the clone is expanded.

j_call v_call d_call clone_size cdr3_aa cdr3_nt
TRBJ1-4 TRBV30 NA NA CAWRPRASEKLFF TGTGCCTGGAGACCCCGCGCTAGTGAAAAACTGTTTTTT
TRBJ2-7 TRBV10-3 TRBD2 NA CAISEPTTSGAYEQYF TGTGCCATCAGTGAGCCGACTACTAGCGGAGCCTACGAGCAGTACTTC
TRBJ2-7 TRBV21-1 NA NA CASSKVGDRTYEQYF TGTGCCAGCAGCAAAGTGGGGGACAGAACCTACGAGCAGTACTTC
TRBJ1-1 TRBV7-8 TRBD1 NA CASSTTGTGMNTEAFF TGTGCCAGCAGCACAACCGGGACAGGAATGAACACTGAAGCTTTCTTT
TRBJ2-7 TRBV5-1 TRBD2 NA CASSERLAGIGEQYF TGCGCCAGCAGCGAAAGACTAGCGGGAATAGGCGAGCAGTACTTC
TRBJ1-5 TRBV28 NA NA CASSVPGNQPQHF TGTGCCAGCAGTGTGCCGGGCAATCAGCCCCAGCATTTT
TRBJ2-3 TRBV6-1 TRBD1 few CASSINRGRADTQYF TGTGCCAGCAGCATTAACAGGGGAAGGGCAGATACGCAGTATTTT
TRBJ2-2 TRBV7-9 NA NA CASSLIVEVGELFF TGTGCCAGCAGCTTAATAGTCGAAGTCGGGGAGCTGTTTTTT
TRBJ2-7 TRBV15 TRBD2 NA CATSRGGLAGTGSSYEQYF TGTGCCACCAGCAGGGGTGGGCTAGCGGGTACCGGGAGCTCCTACGAGCAGTACTTC
TRBJ2-5 TRBV28 TRBD2 few CASSWTGLADKETQYF TGTGCCAGCAGTTGGACGGGACTAGCGGATAAAGAGACCCAGTACTTC
TRBJ2-7 TRBV7-9 NA NA CASSFGAYEQYF TGTGCCAGCAGCTTCGGAGCCTACGAGCAGTACTTC
TRBJ1-3 TRBV6-5 NA few CASRGRLGNTIYF TGTGCCAGCAGGGGCCGTTTGGGAAACACCATATATTTT
TRBJ1-6 TRBV30 NA NA CAWSRTGIVWSSPLHF TGTGCCTGGAGTAGAACAGGGATTGTTTGGTCTTCACCCCTCCACTTT
TRBJ2-7 TRBV19 NA NA CASSIDRRAYEQYF TGTGCCAGTAGTATAGATCGTCGGGCCTACGAGCAGTACTTC
TRBJ2-7 TRBV7-2 NA NA CASSLGGTVYEQYF TGTGCCAGCAGCTTAGGCGGGACAGTCTACGAGCAGTACTTC
TRBJ2-3 TRBV15 NA NA CATSSYNTQYF TGTGCCACCAGCAGTTATAATACGCAGTATTTT
TRBJ2-7 TRBV7-8 TRBD1 NA CASSGRDRGYEQYF TGTGCCAGCAGCGGTCGGGACAGGGGATACGAGCAGTACTTC
TRBJ2-5 TRBV20-1 NA NA CSARVEETQYF TGCAGTGCTAGGGTCGAGGAGACCCAGTACTTC
TRBJ2-2 TRBV6-6 NA NA CASSPQGRRSGELFF TGTGCCAGCAGTCCCCAGGGTCGAAGATCCGGGGAGCTGTTTTTT
TRBJ2-1 TRBV13 NA once CASSLRLDNEQFF TGTGCCAGCAGCCTACGACTTGACAATGAGCAGTTCTTC
TRBJ2-5 TRBV5-8 NA NA CASSLALIPPGTQYF TGTGCCAGCAGCTTGGCCTTGATTCCCCCAGGGACCCAGTACTTC
TRBJ1-4 TRBV20-1 NA NA CSASLYEKLFF TGCAGTGCTAGTCTATATGAAAAACTGTTTTTT
TRBJ2-1 TRBV27 TRBD2 NA CASSLGTSGSPNEQFF TGTGCCAGCAGTTTGGGGACTAGCGGGAGCCCCAATGAGCAGTTCTTC
TRBJ2-3 TRBV7-3 NA few CASSLTGGADTQYF TGTGCCAGCAGCTTAACAGGGGGAGCAGATACGCAGTATTTT
TRBJ2-7 TRBV9 NA once CASSPAGTPSYEQYF TGTGCCAGCAGCCCCGCCGGGACTCCCTCCTACGAGCAGTACTTC
TRBJ2-5 TRBV12-2 NA NA CASRETWTSGIQETQYF TGTGCAAGTCGCGAAACTTGGACTAGCGGAATTCAAGAGACCCAGTACTTC
TRBJ2-3 TRBV4-1 TRBD2 few CASSQGLRESADTQYF TGCGCCAGCAGCCAAGGGTTGCGGGAGAGCGCAGATACGCAGTATTTT
TRBJ2-7 TRBV5-6 TRBD1 few CASSPGGGSSGQGSCEQYF TGTGCCAGCAGCCCGGGGGGGGGATCGTCGGGACAGGGGTCCTGCGAGCAGTACTTC
TRBJ1-2 TRBV27 NA NA CASSFLRTSHGYTF TGTGCCAGCAGTTTTCTTCGGACAAGTCATGGCTACACCTTC
TRBJ2-5 TRBV6-5 TRBD2 NA CASNQRGGGAQYF TGTGCCAGCAACCAGCGGGGAGGAGGAGCCCAGTACTTC
TRBJ2-7 TRBV30 TRBD1 once CAWSATGGNEQYF TGTGCCTGGAGTGCCACAGGGGGTAACGAGCAGTACTTC
TRBJ2-7 TRBV4-1 TRBD2 NA CASSQEGRTSGTYEQYF TGCGCCAGCAGCCAGGAAGGTCGGACTAGCGGGACCTACGAGCAGTACTTC
TRBJ1-1 TRBV27 NA NA CASSPNPEDIEAFF TGTGCCAGCAGCCCCAACCCTGAGGACATCGAAGCTTTCTTT
TRBJ2-5 TRBV20-1 NA NA CSAREQETQYF TGCAGTGCTAGGGAGCAAGAGACCCAGTACTTC
TRBJ1-1 TRBV14 TRBD1 few CASSPWDRGDTEAFF TGTGCCAGCAGCCCTTGGGACAGGGGTGACACTGAAGCTTTCTTT
TRBJ1-5 TRBV28 NA NA CASRDNPSRPQHF TGTGCCAGCAGAGACAACCCGTCTCGGCCCCAGCATTTT
TRBJ2-7 TRBV29-1 NA once CSVEAEQGYEQYF TGCAGCGTTGAAGCCGAACAGGGTTACGAGCAGTACTTC
TRBJ2-1 TRBV14 NA NA CASSPALSVSGEQFF TGTGCCAGCAGCCCCGCGCTGTCGGTCTCGGGTGAGCAGTTCTTC
TRBJ1-1 TRBV7-2 TRBD1 NA CASSRQGMNTEAFF TGTGCCAGCAGTAGACAGGGCATGAACACTGAAGCTTTCTTT
TRBJ2-7 TRBV5-4 NA NA CASSLYVAGSSYEQYF TGTGCCAGCAGCCTCTACGTGGCGGGGAGCTCCTACGAGCAGTACTTC
TRBJ2-5 TRBV10-2 NA NA CASSDFRIQETQYF TGCGCCAGCAGTGATTTCCGTATCCAAGAGACCCAGTACTTC
TRBJ2-2 TRBV27 TRBD2 NA CASSLWASGAGELFF TGTGCCAGCAGTTTATGGGCTAGCGGAGCCGGGGAGCTGTTTTTT